The source of this TCR beta chain is a study of CD8 T cells in Susac syndrome. Study results and caveats: Detection of Susac-specific public clones gave 15 to 20 in total CD8+ repertoires and several in CD8+ TEMRA repertoires. Clonal expansion of CD8+ cells in Susac peaked in TEMRA cells (and in active patients).

This clonotype has a handful of counts. The target antigen is unknown. Sequencing of TCR beta was performed on blood CD8+ T cells and on blood CD4+ T cells. Diagnostic criteria for definite or probable disease, in their recently defined form, were met by the patients with Susac syndrome. Between the trimmed V and J ends, which lost 5 bases and 1 base, there was a span of 12 bases. The CDR3 is 14 amino acids. Germline CDR1 SEHNR, CDR2 FQNEAQ (reference sequence). Reverse transcription of about 0.45 to 1 ug RNA was performed with random hexamers. TCRdb called the immunoSEQ multiplex PCR reads again in MiXCR, with one record for every CDR3 protein. The repertoire holds fewer than 140,000 distinct CDR3 sequences, with approximately 95% as singletons.

The chain couples TRBV7-9 to TRBJ2-7; TRBD1 might be the D (6 bases). This receptor was identified in a human donor with Susac syndrome. Input material: CD8+ T cells from PBMCs. The chain's CDR3 is CASSPGQSSYEQYF. CDR3 coding DNA: TGTGCCAGCAGCCCCGGACAGTCTTCCTACGAGCAGTACTTC. Full variable domain (missing parts from reference TRBV7-9 and TRBJ2-7): DTGVSQNPRHKITKRGQNVTFRCDPISEHNRLYWYRQTLGQGPEFLTYFQNEAQLEKSRLLSDRFSAERPKGSFSTLEIQRTEQGDSAMYLCASSPGQSSYEQYFGPGTRLTVT.